This TCR beta chain was retrieved from a study of shared clonotypes between healthy human individuals (TCRdb year 2020). About the study as a whole: A couple of women and three men aged 18 to 49 years were included in the cohort. Each donor's leukapheresis produced roughly between roughly 0.85 and 9 billion PBMCs. To estimate repertoire size and how much clonotypes are shared between individuals, the study performed deep sequencing of blood TCR repertoires from roughly five healthy adults. For each donor, three plates each were used for CD4 naive and CD4 memory, two plates were used for CD8 naive, and one plate was used for CD8 memory. To increase sequencing depth and limit assay-specific biases, TCR repertoire library preparation and sequencing were carried out by different laboratories using diverse techniques. Results the study describes overall, beyond this receptor: Compared with non-shared clonotypes, clonotypes shared by all four sorted-subset donors had higher generation probabilities. Across four donors, 4.5% to 6.5% of naive CD4, approximately 4% of naive CD8, under 2.5% of memory CD4, and roughly 0.4% of memory CD8 clonotypes were shared. The small number of donors limited the genetic and exposure-history diversity represented. Sampling was restricted to blood, and TCR repertoires in tissue are likely to differ from TCR repertoires in blood. Pairwise subsampling indicated that sequencing depth was expected to affect the degree of clonotype sharing among donors. Larger estimated clonotype richness was generally found for naive subsets than for memory subsets. Incomplete sequencing was indicated by rarefaction of sorted-subset datasets, despite the large sequencing depth.

The CDR3 spans 14 residues, from the cysteine through the phenylalanine. CDR3 DNA is the only sequence kept; it has 42 bases, read in frame from the first base. Trimming takes 4 bases from V and 4 bases from J, and the germline ends sit 13 bases apart. CDR1 and CDR2, looked up from the germline V gene (reference sequence), are PRHDT and FYEKMQ. TCR CDR3 regions were amplified from genomic DNA by multiplex PCR using the deep immunoSEQ assay. Extracted genomic DNA from each cell subset was spread evenly across all wells of several immunoSEQ 96-well plates, with each plate serving as a replicate. For sorted subsets, each replicate PCR was loaded with around 220 ng genomic DNA, equivalent to approximately 27,000 T cell genomes. Purified libraries were quantified with a Qubit 3.0 fluorometer, sized on a Bioanalyzer 2100, and re-quantified with the KAPA Library Quantification kit. A separate single-read 150-cycle Illumina NextSeq 550 flow cell was used to sequence each immunoSEQ 96-well plate. On the study's bioinformatics: Because only junctional sequences without quality scores were contained in the immunoSEQ output, filtering matching that applied to full-length reads could not be performed. Sequences were annotated with PyIR, a Python wrapper for IgBLAST v1.9, and V/J genes and CDR3 were assigned using IMGT germline references. Reads were filtered out if the reads had weak V/J assignments (E-value above 1e-6), no CDR3, stop codons, out-of-frame junctions, or ambiguous translated residues. V3J clonotypes were defined as sequences sharing an identical inferred V gene, J gene, and CDR3 amino acid sequence. To compute the percentage overlap between repertoires, the number of shared unique clonotypes was divided by the size of the smaller repertoire. Three approaches were used to assess repertoire richness: RTK rarefaction, the Chao1 estimator, and Recon v2.1 estimates of unobserved clonotypes. For all TCRbeta clonotypes obtained by the gDNA method from a few donors, generation probabilities were computed with OLGA. TCRdb took this table from immuneACCESS and kept in-frame rearrangements with V and J called. Such tables lack part of the clones; where checked against another copy, unresolved V genes explain under half of the gap, and the rest is unexplained. That table furnishes V, J and clone size, whereas the DNA furnished D and trimming. This sample has some 2 million clones in its table, and just under 95% of those were observed once. The top ten hold more than 0.95% of the sample.

CD8 naive samples consisted of CD45RO-negative cells that were positively selected for CCR7, yielding a CD45RA+CCR7+ population without TemRA cells. The donors were healthy, HIV-negative adults who had no recently reported acute infections or vaccinations. All donors were Caucasian adults living in Nashville, Tennessee, USA. Blood was collected by leukapheresis, and PBMCs were isolated by Ficoll-Histopaque density gradient centrifugation and then cryopreserved in liquid nitrogen vapor phase. Analytical flow cytometry was used to check the purity and quantity of each magnetically sorted T cell population. Each sorted fraction had its genomic DNA isolated and then quantified by UV absorbance on a Nanodrop 2000c. As concerns this clone: The clone's antigen remains unknown. One base away there is no much larger clone; base qualities are not given.

This sequence was found in a man younger than 30 in good health. The specimen was naive CD8+ T cells sorted from blood. The cell subset or site label here, explained by the study, means: CD45RA+CCR7+. The sequence is built from TRBV13 and TRBJ1-2; TRBD1 could be the D gene, as 6 bases match. The CDR3 amino acid sequence is: CASSYRDTGYGYTF. The DNA sequence reads TGTGCCAGCAGCTACCGGGACACGGGCTATGGCTACACCTTC.